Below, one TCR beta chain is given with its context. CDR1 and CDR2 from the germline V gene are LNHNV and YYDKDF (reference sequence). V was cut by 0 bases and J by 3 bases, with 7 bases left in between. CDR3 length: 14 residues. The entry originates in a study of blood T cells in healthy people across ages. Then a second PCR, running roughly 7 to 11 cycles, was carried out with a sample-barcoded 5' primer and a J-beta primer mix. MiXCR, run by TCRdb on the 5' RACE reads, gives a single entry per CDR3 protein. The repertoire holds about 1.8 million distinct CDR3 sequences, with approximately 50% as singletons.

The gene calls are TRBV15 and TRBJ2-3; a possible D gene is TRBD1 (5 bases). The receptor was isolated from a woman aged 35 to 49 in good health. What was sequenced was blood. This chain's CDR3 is CATSRDKGTDTQYF. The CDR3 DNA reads TGTGCCACCAGCAGAGATAAGGGGACAGATACGCAGTATTTT.